These 3 T cell receptor beta chains were all obtained from the same sample, sequenced in a study of beta chain features in type 1 diabetes. Expressed TCRB transcripts were sequenced after all isolated RNA was converted to cDNA. TCRdb's table, derived via immunoSEQ multiplex PCR, lists solely in-frame clones and lacks some. The sample lists 200,000 to 250,000 clones; less than 35% were seen once. Input material: central memory CD4+ T cells from blood. These receptors all stem from a man aged 25 to 40 in good health.

The J gene is TRBJ2-1, the V gene TRBV5-4; weak D call: TRBD2 (6 bases). V shed 9 bases and J shed 7 bases, with 20 bases lying between them. Germline CDR1 SGHNT, CDR2 YYREEE (reference sequence). This CDR3 is 14 amino acids long. The CDR3 loop reads CATEANPGRNEQFF. The CDR3 DNA reads as TGTGCCACCGAGGCCAACCCTGGGAGGAATGAGCAGTTCTTC. The full variable domain, completed using reference TRBV5-4 and TRBJ2-1, is ETGVTQSPTHLIKTRGQQVTLRCSSQSGHNTVSWYQQALGQGPQFIFQYYREEENGRGNFPPRFSGLQFPNYSSELNVNALELDDSALYLCATEANPGRNEQFFGPGTRLTVL.

This clone turned up a few times. J is TRBJ2-5 and V is TRBV5-6; D remains ambiguous. This CDR3 is built from 14 residues. CDR1 and CDR2 (germline): SGHDT, YYEEEE. V shed 2 bases and J shed 4 bases, with 12 bases lying between them. The CDR3 sequence: CASSFWPDGETQYF. Written as DNA, the CDR3 is TGTGCCAGCAGCTTCTGGCCCGACGGAGAGACCCAGTACTTC. Looking up the rest from reference TRBV5-6 and TRBJ2-5 gives the full variable domain: DAGVTQSPTHLIKTRGQQVTLRCSPKSGHDTVSWYQQALGQGPQFIFQYYEEEERQRGNFPDRFSGHQFPNYSSELNVNALLLGDSALYLCASSFWPDGETQYFGPGTRLLVL.

This clone was seen more than once but under ten times. This chain connects TRBV6-1 to TRBJ2-1, with D perhaps TRBD1 (7 bases). V gave up 4 bases and J gave up 0 bases, with 10 bases separating them. This CDR3 has 15 residues. Per the germline V gene, CDR1 is MNHNS and CDR2 is SASEGT. The CDR3 here is CASSGGTASYNEQFF. The CDR3 coding sequence is TGTGCCAGCAGTGGCGGGACAGCCTCCTACAATGAGCAGTTCTTC.